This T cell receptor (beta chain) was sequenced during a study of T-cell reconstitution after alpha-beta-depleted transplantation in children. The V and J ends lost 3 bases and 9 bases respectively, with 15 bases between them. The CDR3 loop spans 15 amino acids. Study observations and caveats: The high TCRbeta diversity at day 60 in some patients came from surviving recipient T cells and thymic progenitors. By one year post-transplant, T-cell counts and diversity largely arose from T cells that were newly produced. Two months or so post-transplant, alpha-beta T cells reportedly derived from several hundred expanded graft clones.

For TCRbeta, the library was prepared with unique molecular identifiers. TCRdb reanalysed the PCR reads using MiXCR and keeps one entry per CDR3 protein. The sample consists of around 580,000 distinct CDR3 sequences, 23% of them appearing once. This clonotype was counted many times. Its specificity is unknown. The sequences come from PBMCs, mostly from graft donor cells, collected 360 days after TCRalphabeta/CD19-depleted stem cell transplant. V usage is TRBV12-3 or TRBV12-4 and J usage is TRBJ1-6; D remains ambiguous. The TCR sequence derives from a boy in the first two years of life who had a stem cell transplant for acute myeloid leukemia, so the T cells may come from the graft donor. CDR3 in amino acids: CASSFSFTGSSPLHF. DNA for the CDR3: TGTGCCAGCAGTTTTTCGTTCACTGGGAGTTCACCCCTCCACTTT.